These T cell receptor beta chains were read from a single sample in a study of blood T cell repertoires in COVID-19. TCRdb's table, derived via immunoSEQ multiplex PCR, lists solely in-frame clones and lacks some. This sample has approximately 390,000 clones, with around 89% found just once. Material: peripheral blood. The receptor set was obtained from a young man with active or convalescent COVID-19. Each CDR3 is given with its conserved first and last residue. Size is omitted from some rows. Given values are once, few, many or a class for expanded clones.

cdr3_length j_call clone_size v_call cdr3_aa
13 TRBJ2-3 few TRBV19 CASSRVPRDTQYF
17 TRBJ1-6 NA TRBV7-9 CASSRIGQGIFNSPLHF
14 TRBJ1-6 NA TRBV15 CATRTRQTNSPLHF
16 TRBJ2-1 few TRBV3-1/TRBV3-2 CASSLSGQGTYNEQFF
18 TRBJ2-5 NA TRBV3-1/TRBV3-2 CASSQGTRRTSGKETQYF
17 TRBJ2-1 NA TRBV24-1 CATSSLKAGDRGHEQFF
16 TRBJ2-7 once TRBV3-1/TRBV3-2 CASSQDPSGRGREQYF
13 TRBJ2-7 NA TRBV6-5 CATGRQVNYEQYF
15 TRBJ1-1 NA TRBV27 CASSTQGAMDTEAFF
15 TRBJ1-6 NA TRBV19 CASSWRQGDNSPLHF
16 TRBJ2-5 once TRBV4-1 CASSQVGPGLQETQYF
15 TRBJ2-7 NA TRBV11-2 CASSSWDRGSYEQYF
15 TRBJ2-1 NA TRBV6-5 CATPGRTSSYNEQFF
13 TRBJ2-1 NA TRBV29-1 CSVDLQGTNEQFF
13 TRBJ1-3 NA TRBV9 CASSVAAGNTIYF
12 TRBJ2-7 NA TRBV6-2/TRBV6-3 CASSLRGREQYF
14 TRBJ2-5 NA TRBV19 CASSETRMRETQYF
15 TRBJ1-4 NA TRBV7-2 CASSLVRTANEKLFF
15 TRBJ2-2 NA TRBV19 CASTNPERGVGELFF
13 TRBJ1-1 NA TRBV28 CASSAGTAHEAFF
16 TRBJ2-2 once TRBV5-1 CASSPSARVVSGELFF
16 TRBJ2-1 NA TRBV18 CASSPQGGQIWGEQFF
16 TRBJ2-2 NA TRBV6-2/TRBV6-3 CASSFRTSGNPGELFF
13 TRBJ1-1 NA TRBV24-1 CATRTGGSTEAFF
16 TRBJ1-1 NA TRBV27 CASSRIRQFMNTEAFF
16 TRBJ2-6 NA TRBV28 CASSLGRGSGANVLTF
14 TRBJ2-3 medium-sized TRBV6-4 CASSTSGSTDTQYF
15 TRBJ1-1 NA TRBV19 CASHPDGWVNTEAFF
16 TRBJ2-1 once TRBV7-6 CASSSPYSGSKDEQFF
16 TRBJ1-1 NA TRBV5-7 CASSWGRGLKNTEAFF
15 TRBJ2-7 NA TRBV27 CASSSGTGNIYEQYF
16 TRBJ1-5 NA TRBV19 CASSPGAALGNQPQHF
16 TRBJ1-5 NA TRBV19 CASSMDRGGFNQPQHF
13 TRBJ2-3 once TRBV5-3 CASGVGGTDTQYF
13 TRBJ1-2 NA TRBV9 CASSGPGVGGYTF
16 TRBJ2-1 NA TRBV19 CASSTGSGGIGDEQFF
14 TRBJ2-5 NA TRBV28 CASSLLDKQETQYF
13 TRBJ1-1 NA TRBV3-1/TRBV3-2 CASSQGRNTEAFF
15 TRBJ1-4 NA TRBV11-2 CASSSTDGRYEKLFF
15 TRBJ1-6 once TRBV6-5 CASTRSGQGYSPLHF
15 TRBJ1-2 NA TRBV6-5 CASSYTGQVYQGYTF
14 TRBJ1-2 NA TRBV15 CATSPRVTGYGYTF
17 TRBJ2-3 NA TRBV3-1/TRBV3-2 CASSQSYLAGVTDTQYF
12 TRBJ1-1 NA TRBV19 CASTTGVTEAFF
14 TRBJ1-6 NA TRBV4-3 CASSQEAYRSPLHF
17 TRBJ2-3 once TRBV7-2 CASSLGGGSGVFGAQYF
12 TRBJ2-3 NA TRBV27 CASSNIADTQYF
16 TRBJ2-5 NA TRBV15 CATSRAGQGNGETQYF
14 TRBJ2-7 NA TRBV28 CASNNQGATYEQYF
14 TRBJ1-6 NA TRBV19 CASRGGDYNSPLHF
13 TRBJ1-1 NA TRBV5-4 CASSRTGGTEAFF
14 TRBJ2-7 few TRBV2 CASRDRLVSYEQYF
20 TRBJ1-5 NA TRBV24-1 CATSDWGQGESVRSNQPQHF
14 TRBJ1-1 NA TRBV7-2 CASSLAGEGTEAFF
15 TRBJ2-1 NA TRBV11-1 CASRFGLAGTGEQFF
17 TRBJ2-1 NA TRBV7-3 CASSTEGTSGNYNEQFF
14 TRBJ2-5 few TRBV19 CASSGPSGQETQYF
15 TRBJ1-1 NA TRBV6-2/TRBV6-3 CASSNRDRVFTEAFF
16 TRBJ1-5 NA TRBV6-6 CASSLHPLYSNQPQHF
14 TRBJ1-2 NA TRBV28 CASSWGSDSQGYTF